This T cell receptor (beta chain) was observed in a study of shared clonotypes between healthy human individuals. CDR1 and CDR2 (germline): SGHVS, FQNEAQ. The CDR3 is 15 residues long. In the case of this clone: One end of the junction does not line up with germline, which may come from a read error.

Donation came from healthy HIV-negative adults that had no recent acute infections or vaccinations. Only in-frame clones appear in the TCRdb table, and some are missing; sequencing was by immunoSEQ multiplex PCR. The sample carries about half a million clones, almost 80% recorded once. The chain combines TRBV7-8 with TRBJ2-7; D is uncertain. This clonotype originated in a woman in her forties in good health. Some clones in this sample may be carry-over from other donors' samples. The sample taken for sequencing was PBMCs. The CDR3 nucleotides read TGTACCAGCAGTTTCCTCCGCTGCTCACCCTACGAGCAGTACTTC. It codes for CTSSFLRCSPYEQYF.